This T cell receptor (beta chain) was captured by sequencing in a study of shared clonotypes between healthy human individuals. Here immunoSEQ multiplex PCR was the method, and the copy in TCRdb shows in-frame clones only, minus some. The sample has about 1 million clones; about four fifths are singletons. Study-level results: What naive subsets generally showed was a larger estimated richness than memory subsets showed.

Germline V lookup: CDR1 MNHEY, CDR2 SMNVEV (reference sequence). Trimming cost V 7 bases and J 5 bases, with 19 bases left between them. This CDR3 is built from 15 residues. Remarks on this clone: The antigen is undetermined.

Sequencing used memory CD4+ T cells from PBMCs. Subset given: CD45RA-negative fraction. The receptor comes from a man aged 18 to 29 in good health. Some clones in this sample may be carry-over from other donors' samples. The chain links TRBV27 to TRBJ2-3, with D possibly matching TRBD2 (5 bases). CDR3 in DNA: TGTGCCAGCATGGACTCCCCTCGCCCCGGAGATACGCAGTATTTT. It encodes CASMDSPRPGDTQYF.